This T cell receptor (beta chain) was observed in a study of OX40 agonist ivuxolimab in advanced cancers. For the study at large: From 23 to 79 years was the age range, with a mean of approximately 63 years, and roughly 83% were male. It was permissible to have had prior anti-PD-1, anti-PD-L1 or anti-CTLA-4 therapy, and around 40% had some. Study results and limitations: Partial responders at 0.1-3.0 mg/kg showed near-lowest clonal expansion.

CDR1 MDHEN and CDR2 SYDVKM come from the germline V gene. The CDR3 spans 15 residues. Trimming cost V 5 bases and J 4 bases; bases outside gene matches: 9. Generated by immunoSEQ multiplex PCR, the TCRdb table keeps only in-frame clones and is missing some. The sample has some 54,000 clones, just under 85% seen once. As for this clone: Its target is unknown.

Patients with a history of autoimmune disease or on systemic immunosuppression were excluded. The TCR originated in an adult with an advanced solid tumor such as melanoma, head and neck, liver or kidney cancer. The chain uses TRBV28 and TRBJ1-1, with 8 positions matching TRBD1. The source was CD4+ or CD8+ T cells sorted from blood, collected in a trial of the OX40 agonist ivuxolimab. In DNA form, the CDR3 reads TGTGCCAGCAGTCCATCCCAGGGGGCTAGCACTGAAGCTTTCTTT. It translates to CASSPSQGASTEAFF. Combining the CDR3 with reference TRBV28 and TRBJ1-1 gives the whole variable domain DVKVTQSSRYLVKRTGEKVFLECVQDMDHENMFWYRQDPGLGLRLIYFSYDVKMKEKGDIPEGYSVSREKKERFSLILESASTNQTSMYLCASSPSQGASTEAFFGQGTRLTVV.